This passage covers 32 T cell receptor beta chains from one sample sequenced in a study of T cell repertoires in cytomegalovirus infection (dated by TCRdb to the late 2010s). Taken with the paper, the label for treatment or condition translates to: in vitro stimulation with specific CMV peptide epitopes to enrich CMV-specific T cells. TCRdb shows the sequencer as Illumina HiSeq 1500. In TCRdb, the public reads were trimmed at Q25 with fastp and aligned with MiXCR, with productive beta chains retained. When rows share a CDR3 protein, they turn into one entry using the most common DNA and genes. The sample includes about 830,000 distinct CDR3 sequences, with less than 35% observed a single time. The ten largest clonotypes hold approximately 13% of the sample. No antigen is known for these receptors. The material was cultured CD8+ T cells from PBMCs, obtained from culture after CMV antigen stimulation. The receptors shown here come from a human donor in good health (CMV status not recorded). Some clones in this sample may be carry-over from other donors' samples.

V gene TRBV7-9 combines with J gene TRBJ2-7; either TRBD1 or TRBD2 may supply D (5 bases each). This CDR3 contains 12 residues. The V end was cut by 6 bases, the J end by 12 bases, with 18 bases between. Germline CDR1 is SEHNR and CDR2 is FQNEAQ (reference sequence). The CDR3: CASSRGAAVLYV. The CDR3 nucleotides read TGTGCCAGCAGTCGAGGGGCAGCCGTCCTGTACGTC.

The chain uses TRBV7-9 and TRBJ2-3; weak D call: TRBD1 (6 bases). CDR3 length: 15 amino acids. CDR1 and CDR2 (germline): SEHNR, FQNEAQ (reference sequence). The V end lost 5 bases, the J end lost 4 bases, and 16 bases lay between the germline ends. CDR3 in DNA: TGTGCCAGCAGCCCCCGGGACATTAGGGCAGATACGCAGTATTTT. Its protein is CASSPRDIRADTQYF.

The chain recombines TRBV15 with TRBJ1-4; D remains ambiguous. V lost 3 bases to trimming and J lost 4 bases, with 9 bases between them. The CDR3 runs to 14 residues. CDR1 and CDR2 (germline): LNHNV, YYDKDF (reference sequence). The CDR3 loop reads CATSSSGLNEKLFF. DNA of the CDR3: TGTGCCACCAGCAGCTCTGGGCTTAATGAAAAACTGTTTTTT.

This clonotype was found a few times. The CDR3 loop reads CASAHGVTNQPQHF. CDR3 DNA sequence: TGTGCCAGCGCGCATGGAGTGACCAATCAGCCCCAGCATTTT. The chain has TRBV28 and TRBJ1-5; D unclear. Trimming took 8 bases from V and 3 from J, leaving 14 bases between them. The CDR3 runs to 14 residues. Germline lookup yields CDR1 MDHEN and CDR2 SYDVKM.

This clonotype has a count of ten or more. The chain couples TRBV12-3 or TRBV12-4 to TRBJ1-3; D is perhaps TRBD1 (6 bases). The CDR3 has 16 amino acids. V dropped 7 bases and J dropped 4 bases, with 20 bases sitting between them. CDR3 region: CASIYPSGGIGNTIYF. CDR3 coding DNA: TGTGCCAGCATTTACCCTAGCGGGGGCATAGGAAACACCATATATTTT.

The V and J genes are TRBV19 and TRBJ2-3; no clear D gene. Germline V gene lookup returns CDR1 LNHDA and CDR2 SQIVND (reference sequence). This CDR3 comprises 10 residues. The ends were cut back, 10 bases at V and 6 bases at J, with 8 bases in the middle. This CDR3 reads CATEGDTQYF. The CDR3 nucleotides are TGTGCCACTGAAGGGGATACGCAGTATTTT.

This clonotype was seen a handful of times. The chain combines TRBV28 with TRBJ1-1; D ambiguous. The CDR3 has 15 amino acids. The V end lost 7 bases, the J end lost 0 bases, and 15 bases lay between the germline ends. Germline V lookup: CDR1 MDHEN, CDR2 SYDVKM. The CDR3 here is CASTLAWHMNTEAFF. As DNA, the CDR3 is TGTGCCAGCACTTTGGCCTGGCACATGAACACTGAAGCTTTCTTT.

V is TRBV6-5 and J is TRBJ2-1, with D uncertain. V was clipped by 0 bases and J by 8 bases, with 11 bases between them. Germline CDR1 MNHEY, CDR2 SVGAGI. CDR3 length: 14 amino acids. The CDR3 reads CASSYSKGNYEQFF. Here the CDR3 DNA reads TGTGCCAGCAGTTACTCAAAAGGGAACTATGAGCAGTTCTTC.

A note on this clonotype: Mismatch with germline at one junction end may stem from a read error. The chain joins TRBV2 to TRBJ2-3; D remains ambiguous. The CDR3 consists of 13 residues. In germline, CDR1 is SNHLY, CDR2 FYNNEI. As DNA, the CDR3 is TGTGTCAGCATCGGCAGTAGCACAGATACGCAGTATTTT. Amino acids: CVSIGSSTDTQYF.

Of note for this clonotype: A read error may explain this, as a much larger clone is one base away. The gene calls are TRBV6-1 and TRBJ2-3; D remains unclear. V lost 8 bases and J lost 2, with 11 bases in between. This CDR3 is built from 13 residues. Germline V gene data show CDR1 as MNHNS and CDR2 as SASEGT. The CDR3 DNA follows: TGTGCCAGCCTCAACACTTACACAGATACGCAGTATTTT. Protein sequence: CASLNTYTDTQYF.

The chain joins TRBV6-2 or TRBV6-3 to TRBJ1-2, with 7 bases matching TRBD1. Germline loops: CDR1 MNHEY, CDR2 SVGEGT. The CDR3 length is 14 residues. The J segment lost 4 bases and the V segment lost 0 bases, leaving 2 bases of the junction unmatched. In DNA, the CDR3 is TGTGCCAGCAGTTACTCGAGGGACAGCTATGGCTACACCTTC. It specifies CASSYSRDSYGYTF.

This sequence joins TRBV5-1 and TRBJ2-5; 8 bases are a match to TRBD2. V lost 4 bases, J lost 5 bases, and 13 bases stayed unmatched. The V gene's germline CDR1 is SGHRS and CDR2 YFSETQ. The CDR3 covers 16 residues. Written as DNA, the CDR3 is TGCGCCAGCAGCGAGATGGGACTAGTTAGTTTGGAGACCCAGTACTTC. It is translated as CASSEMGLVSLETQYF.

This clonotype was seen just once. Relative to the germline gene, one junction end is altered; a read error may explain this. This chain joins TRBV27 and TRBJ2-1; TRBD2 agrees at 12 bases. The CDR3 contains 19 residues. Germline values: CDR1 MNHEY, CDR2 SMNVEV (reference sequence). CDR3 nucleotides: TGTGTCAGCACCATAGGACTAGCGGGGCCCCCGAGCTCCTACAATGAGCAGTTCTTC. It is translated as CVSTIGLAGPPSSYNEQFF.

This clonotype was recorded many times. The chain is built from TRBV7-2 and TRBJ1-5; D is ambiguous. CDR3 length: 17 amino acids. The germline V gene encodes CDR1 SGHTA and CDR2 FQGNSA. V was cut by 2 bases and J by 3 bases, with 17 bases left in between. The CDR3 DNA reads TGTGCCAGCAGCTTAATCCGAGACATCCGACCCAATCAGCCCCAGCATTTT. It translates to CASSLIRDIRPNQPQHF.

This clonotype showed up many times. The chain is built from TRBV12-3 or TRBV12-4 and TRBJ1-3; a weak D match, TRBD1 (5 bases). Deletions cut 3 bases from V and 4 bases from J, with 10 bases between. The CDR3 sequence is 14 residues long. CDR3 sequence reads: CASSFGTAGNTIYF. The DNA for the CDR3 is TGTGCCAGCAGTTTCGGGACGGCAGGAAACACCATATATTTT.

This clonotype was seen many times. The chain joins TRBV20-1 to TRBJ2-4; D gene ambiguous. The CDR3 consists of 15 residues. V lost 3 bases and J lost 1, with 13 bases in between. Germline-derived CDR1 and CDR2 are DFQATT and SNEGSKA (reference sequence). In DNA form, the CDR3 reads TGCAGTGCTAGCGAGGTCCTTGTCGCCAAAAACATTCAGTACTTC. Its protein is CSASEVLVAKNIQYF.

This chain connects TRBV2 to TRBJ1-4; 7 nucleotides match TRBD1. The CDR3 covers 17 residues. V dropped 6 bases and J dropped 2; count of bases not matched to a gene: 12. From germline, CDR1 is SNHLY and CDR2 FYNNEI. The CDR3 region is CASRGDRVVGTNEKLFF. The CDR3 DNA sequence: TGTGCCAGCAGAGGGGACAGAGTGGTTGGGACTAATGAAAAACTGTTTTTT.

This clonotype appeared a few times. The CDR3 DNA follows: TGTGCCAGCAGCCAGCGGGGGGAAAGAAACACCGGGGAGCTGTTTTTT. It translates to CASSQRGERNTGELFF. J is TRBJ2-2 and V is TRBV11-3; 9 nucleotides line up with TRBD2. The CDR3 spans 16 residues. V lost 5 bases and J lost 2; bases outside the gene matches: 6. Germline loops: CDR1 SGHNT, CDR2 YENEEA.

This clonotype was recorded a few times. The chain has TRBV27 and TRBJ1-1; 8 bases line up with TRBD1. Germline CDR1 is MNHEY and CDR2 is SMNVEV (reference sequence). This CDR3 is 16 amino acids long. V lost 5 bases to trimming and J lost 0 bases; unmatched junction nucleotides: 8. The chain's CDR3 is CASSLRQGRLNTEAFF. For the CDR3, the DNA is TGTGCCAGCAGTCTAAGACAGGGGAGGCTGAACACTGAAGCTTTCTTT.

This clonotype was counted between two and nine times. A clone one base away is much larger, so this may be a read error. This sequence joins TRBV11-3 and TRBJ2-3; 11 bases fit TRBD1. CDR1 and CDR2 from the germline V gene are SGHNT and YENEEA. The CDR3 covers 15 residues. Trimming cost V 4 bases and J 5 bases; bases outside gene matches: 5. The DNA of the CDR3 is TGTGCCAGCAGCTCCCCCGGGACAGGGGGAGATACGCAGTATTTT. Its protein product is CASSSPGTGGDTQYF.

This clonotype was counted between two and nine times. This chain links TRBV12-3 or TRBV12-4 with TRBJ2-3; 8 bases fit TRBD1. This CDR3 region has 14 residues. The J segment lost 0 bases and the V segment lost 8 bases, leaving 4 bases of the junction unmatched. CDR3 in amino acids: CASDGQGSTDTQYF. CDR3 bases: TGTGCCAGCGACGGACAGGGAAGCACAGATACGCAGTATTTT.

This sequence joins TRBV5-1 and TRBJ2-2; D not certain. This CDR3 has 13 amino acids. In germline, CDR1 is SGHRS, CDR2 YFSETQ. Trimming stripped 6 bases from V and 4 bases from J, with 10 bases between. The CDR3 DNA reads TGCGCCAGCAACCCCCCCGGCACCGGGGAGCTGTTTTTT. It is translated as CASNPPGTGELFF. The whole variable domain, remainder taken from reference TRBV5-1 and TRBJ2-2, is KAGVTQTPRYLIKTRGQQVTLSCSPISGHRSVSWYQQTPGQGLQFLFEYFSETQRNKGNFPGRFSGRQFSNSRSEMNVSTLELGDSALYLCASNPPGTGELFFGEGSRLTVL.

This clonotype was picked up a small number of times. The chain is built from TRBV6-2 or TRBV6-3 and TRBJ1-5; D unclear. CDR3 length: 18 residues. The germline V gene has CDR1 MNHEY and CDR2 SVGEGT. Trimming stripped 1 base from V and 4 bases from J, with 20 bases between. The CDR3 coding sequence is TGTGCCAGCAGTTACTGGAGTCGTGGCAGATCTTTGAATCAGCCCCAGCATTTT. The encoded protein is CASSYWSRGRSLNQPQHF.

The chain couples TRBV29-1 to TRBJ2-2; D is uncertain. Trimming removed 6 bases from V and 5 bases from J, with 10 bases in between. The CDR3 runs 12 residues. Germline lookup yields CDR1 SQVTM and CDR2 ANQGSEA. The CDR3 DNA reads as TGCAGCGTCGTCGCACGGACCGGGGAGCTGTTTTTT. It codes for CSVVARTGELFF.

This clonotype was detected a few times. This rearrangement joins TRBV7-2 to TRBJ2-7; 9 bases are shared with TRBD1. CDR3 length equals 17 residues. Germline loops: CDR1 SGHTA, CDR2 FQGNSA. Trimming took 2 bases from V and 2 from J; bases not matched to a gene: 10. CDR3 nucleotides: TGTGCCAGCAGCTTAAAGTTTCCGGGACAGGGTACCTACGAGCAGTACGTC. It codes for CASSLKFPGQGTYEQYV.

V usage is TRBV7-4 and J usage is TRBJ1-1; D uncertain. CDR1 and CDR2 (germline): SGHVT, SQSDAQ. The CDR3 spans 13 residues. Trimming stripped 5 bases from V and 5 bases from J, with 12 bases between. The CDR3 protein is CASSASAVTEAFF. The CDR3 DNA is TGTGCCAGCAGCGCAAGCGCGGTAACTGAAGCTTTCTTT.

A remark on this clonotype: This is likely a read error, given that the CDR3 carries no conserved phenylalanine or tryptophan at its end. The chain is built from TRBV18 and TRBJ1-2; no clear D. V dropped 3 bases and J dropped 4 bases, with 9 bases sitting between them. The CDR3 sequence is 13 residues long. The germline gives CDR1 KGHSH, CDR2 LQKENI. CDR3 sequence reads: CASSPADSYGYTI. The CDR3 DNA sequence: TGTGCCAGCTCACCGGCAGATTCCTATGGCTACACCATC.

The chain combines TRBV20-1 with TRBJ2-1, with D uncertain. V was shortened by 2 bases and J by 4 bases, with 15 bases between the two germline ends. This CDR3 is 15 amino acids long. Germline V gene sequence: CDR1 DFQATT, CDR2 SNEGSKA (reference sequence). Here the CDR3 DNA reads TGCAGTGCTAGATCGCCCCGATCGGGTTACAATGAGCAGTTCTTC. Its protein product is CSARSPRSGYNEQFF.

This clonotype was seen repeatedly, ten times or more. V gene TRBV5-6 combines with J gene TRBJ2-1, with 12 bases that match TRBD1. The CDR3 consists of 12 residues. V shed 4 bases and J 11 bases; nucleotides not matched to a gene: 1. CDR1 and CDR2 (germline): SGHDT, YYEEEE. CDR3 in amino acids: CASSGTGGKQFF. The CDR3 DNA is TGTGCCAGCAGCGGGACAGGGGGCAAGCAGTTCTTC.

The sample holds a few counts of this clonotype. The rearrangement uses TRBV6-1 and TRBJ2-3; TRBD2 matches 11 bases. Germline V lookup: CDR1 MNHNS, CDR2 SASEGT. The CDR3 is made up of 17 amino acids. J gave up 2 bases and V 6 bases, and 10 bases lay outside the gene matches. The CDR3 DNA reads TGTGCCAGCAGCTTCGAACTAGCGGGGGCCTACACAGATACGCAGTATTTT. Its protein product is CASSFELAGAYTDTQYF.

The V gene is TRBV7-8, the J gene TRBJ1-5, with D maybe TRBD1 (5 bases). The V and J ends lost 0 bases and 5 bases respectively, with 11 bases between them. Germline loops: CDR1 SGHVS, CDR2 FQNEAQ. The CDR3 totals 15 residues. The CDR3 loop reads CASSLAPGTHQPQHF. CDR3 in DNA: TGTGCCAGCAGCTTAGCTCCCGGGACCCATCAGCCCCAGCATTTT.

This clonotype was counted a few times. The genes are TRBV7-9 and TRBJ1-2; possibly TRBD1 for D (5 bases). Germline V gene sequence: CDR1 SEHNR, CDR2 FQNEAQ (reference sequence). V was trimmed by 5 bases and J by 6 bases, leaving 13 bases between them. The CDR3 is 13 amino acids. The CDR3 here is CASSPGRDDGYTF. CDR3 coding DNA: TGTGCCAGCAGCCCCGGCAGGGATGATGGCTACACCTTC.